This T cell receptor (beta chain) was identified in a study of blood T cells in healthy people across ages. The study's findings and limits: Diversity estimates drawn from one million T cells were deemed underestimates. No conclusive comparison of naive versus antigen-experienced cells was possible with unsorted PBMCs.

Trimming left V 6 bases short and J 0 bases short, with 12 bases between. The CDR3 covers 15 residues. From germline, CDR1 is SEHNR and CDR2 FQNEAQ (reference sequence). Healthy Russian Caucasian donors spanned ages roughly 6 to 100 years. A note on this clonotype: Its target is not known.

The second PCR ran roughly 6 to 11 cycles with a sample-barcoded 5' primer and J-beta primers. Through a template-switch adaptor with 12 random nucleotides, each cDNA molecule received a tag. TCRdb ran MiXCR on the 5' RACE reads and lists one entry per CDR3 protein. The repertoire holds about 940,000 distinct CDR3 sequences, with about 44% as singletons. The V and J genes are TRBV7-9 and TRBJ2-1; no firm D call. This TCR came from a man aged 25 to 45 in good health. Material: blood. The CDR3 DNA reads TGTGCCAGCAGTTCAGTGCTTAGCTCCTACAATGAGCAGTTCTTC. It specifies CASSSVLSSYNEQFF.